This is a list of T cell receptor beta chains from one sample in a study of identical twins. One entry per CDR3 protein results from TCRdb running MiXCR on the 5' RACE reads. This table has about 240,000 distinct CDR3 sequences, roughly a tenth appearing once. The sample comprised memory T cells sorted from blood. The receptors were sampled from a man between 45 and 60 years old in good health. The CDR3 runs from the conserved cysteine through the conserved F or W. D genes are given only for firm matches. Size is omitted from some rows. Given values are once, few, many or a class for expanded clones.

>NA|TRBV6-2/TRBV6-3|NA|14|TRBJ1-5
TGTGCCAGCAGTCCCTACAGCGACAATCAGCCCCAGCATTTT
CASSPYSDNQPQHF
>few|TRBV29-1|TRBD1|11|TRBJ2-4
TGCAGCGTAGGGGACAGAAACATTCAGTACTTC
CSVGDRNIQYF
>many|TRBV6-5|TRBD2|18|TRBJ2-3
TGTGCCAGCAGTTACGGAGGGATAGCGGGGGGCCACACGGATACGCAGTATTTT
CASSYGGIAGGHTDTQYF
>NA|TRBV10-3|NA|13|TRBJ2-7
TGTGCCATCAGTGCGGACTCGCGCGTCGAGCAGTACTTC
CAISADSRVEQYF
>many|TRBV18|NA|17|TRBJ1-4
TGTGCCAGCTCACCCCCCAGTGCCGGGGTAGCTAATGAAAAACTGTTTTTT
CASSPPSAGVANEKLFF
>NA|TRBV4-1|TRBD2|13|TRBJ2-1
TGCGCCAGCAGCCAAGGTGCGGGGGATGAGCAGTTCTTC
CASSQGAGDEQFF
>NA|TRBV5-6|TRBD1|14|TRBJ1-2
TGTGCCAGCAGCTTGGAGACAGGGAACTATGGCTACACCTTC
CASSLETGNYGYTF
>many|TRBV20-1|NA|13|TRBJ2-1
TGCAGAACCCGGGACTTCTCCTACAATGAGCAGTTCTTC
CRTRDFSYNEQFF
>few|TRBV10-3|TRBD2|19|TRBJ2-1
TGTGCCATCAGTCCCTCCGGGACTAGCGGGGGGGCTAAAAACAATGAGCAGTTCTTC
CAISPSGTSGGAKNNEQFF
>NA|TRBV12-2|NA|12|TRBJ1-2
TGTGCAAGTCCCCCTCTCGATGGTGGCTACACCTTC
CASPPLDGGYTF
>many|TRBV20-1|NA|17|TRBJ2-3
TGCAGTGCTAGAGATCGGTCTCCTAGCACTTCCACAGATACGCAGTATTTT
CSARDRSPSTSTDTQYF
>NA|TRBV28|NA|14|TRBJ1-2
TGTGCCAGCAGTTTATTCGGCAGGGGTCGCGGCTACACCTTC
CASSLFGRGRGYTF
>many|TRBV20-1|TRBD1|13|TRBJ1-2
TGCAGTGCTAAGGGACAGACTAACTATGGCTACACCTTC
CSAKGQTNYGYTF
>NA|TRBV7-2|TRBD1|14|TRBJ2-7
TGTACCAGCAGCCCCGGGACAGTTTCCTACGAGCAGTACTTC
CTSSPGTVSYEQYF
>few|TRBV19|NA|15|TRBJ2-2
TGTGCCAGTAGGGAACCGGGCATACAGAGCGGGGAGCTGTTTTTT
CASREPGIQSGELFF
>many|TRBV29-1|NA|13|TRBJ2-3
TGCAGCGTTGAGCGTTTCGGCACAGATACGCAGTATTTT
CSVERFGTDTQYF
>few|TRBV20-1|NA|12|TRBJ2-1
TGCAGTGCTAGGCCGTGGGGTAATGAGCAGTTCTTC
CSARPWGNEQFF
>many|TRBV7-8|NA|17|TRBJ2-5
TGTGCCAGCAGCTCCTTACGGGGGACAGTGCCATCGGAGACCCAGTACTTC
CASSSLRGTVPSETQYF
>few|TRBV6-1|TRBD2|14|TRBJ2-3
TGTGCCAGCAGGCCCGGGGGGGCCAAAGATACGCAGTATTTT
CASRPGGAKDTQYF
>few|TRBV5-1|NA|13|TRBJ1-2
TGCGCCAGCAGCCCAGAGTTGCAGACTGGCTACACCTTC
CASSPELQTGYTF
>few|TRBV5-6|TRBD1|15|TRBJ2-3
TGTGCCAGCAGCCCGCTGGGACAGGGCACAGATACGCAGTATTTT
CASSPLGQGTDTQYF
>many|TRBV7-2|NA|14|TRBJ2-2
TGTGCCAGCAGCTTAGACCCAAAGGGCGGGGAGCTGTTTTTT
CASSLDPKGGELFF
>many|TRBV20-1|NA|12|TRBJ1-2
TGCAGTGCCCACGACAGGAACTATGGCTACACCTTC
CSAHDRNYGYTF
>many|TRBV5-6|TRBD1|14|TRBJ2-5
TGTGCCAGCACCATAGGGACAGTAGGCGAGACCCAGTACTTC
CASTIGTVGETQYF
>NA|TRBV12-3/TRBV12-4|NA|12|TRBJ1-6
TGTGCCAGCAGTTACAGTGATTCACCCCTCCACTTT
CASSYSDSPLHF
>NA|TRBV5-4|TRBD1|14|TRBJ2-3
TGTGCCAGCAGACGGGACAGGGGGACAGATACGCAGTATTTT
CASRRDRGTDTQYF
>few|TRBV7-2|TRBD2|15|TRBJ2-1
TGTGCCAGCAGCGCCCTAGCGGGAGGTAACAATGAGCAGTTCTTC
CASSALAGGNNEQFF
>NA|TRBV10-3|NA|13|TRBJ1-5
TGTGCCATCAGTGGACAGGAGAATCAGCCCCAGCATTTT
CAISGQENQPQHF
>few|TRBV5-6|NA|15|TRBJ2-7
TGTGCCAGCAGCTTGTATGGGGAAGCCACCTACGAGCAGTACTTC
CASSLYGEATYEQYF